This TCR beta chain was sequenced in a study of T cell responses to AZD1222 COVID-19 vaccine. The V gene's germline CDR1 is LNHNV and CDR2 YYDKDF (reference sequence). The CDR3 has 15 residues. Between the trimmed V and J ends, which lost 0 bases and 7 bases, there was a span of 12 bases. Details on this clone: The antigen remains undetermined.

General observations from the study: Donors, mostly white British, included more females; clonal diversity was possibly underestimated.

Method: immunoSEQ multiplex PCR; TCRdb's copy keeps in-frame clones and lacks some. In total, the table holds about 140,000 clones. J is TRBJ1-4 and V is TRBV15; no clear D. The sequence derives from an adult in good health. The specimen sequenced was peripheral blood. The DNA for the CDR3 is TGTGCCACCAGCAGAGATCTGGCGGAGAGTGAAAAACTGTTTTTT. It yields the protein CATSRDLAESEKLFF.